This TCR beta chain was sequenced for a study of blood T cell repertoires in COVID-19. Clones were read by immunoSEQ multiplex PCR, and TCRdb kept only the in-frame ones, dropping some. In the table there are approximately 150,000 clones, 87% of which are singletons. Germline CDR1 is GTSNPN and CDR2 is SVGIG (reference sequence). Germline trimming cut 2 bases from V and 6 bases from J; bases unmatched to any gene: 4. CDR3 size: 13 residues. The chain uses TRBV30 and TRBJ2-7, with 10 nucleotides matching TRBD2. The sequence was collected from a man older than 75 with acute or convalescent COVID-19. Sequencing was done on a sample of peripheral blood. The CDR3 reads CAWSRIAGGEQYF. The CDR3 DNA reads as TGTGCCTGGAGTAGAATAGCGGGAGGCGAGCAGTACTTC.